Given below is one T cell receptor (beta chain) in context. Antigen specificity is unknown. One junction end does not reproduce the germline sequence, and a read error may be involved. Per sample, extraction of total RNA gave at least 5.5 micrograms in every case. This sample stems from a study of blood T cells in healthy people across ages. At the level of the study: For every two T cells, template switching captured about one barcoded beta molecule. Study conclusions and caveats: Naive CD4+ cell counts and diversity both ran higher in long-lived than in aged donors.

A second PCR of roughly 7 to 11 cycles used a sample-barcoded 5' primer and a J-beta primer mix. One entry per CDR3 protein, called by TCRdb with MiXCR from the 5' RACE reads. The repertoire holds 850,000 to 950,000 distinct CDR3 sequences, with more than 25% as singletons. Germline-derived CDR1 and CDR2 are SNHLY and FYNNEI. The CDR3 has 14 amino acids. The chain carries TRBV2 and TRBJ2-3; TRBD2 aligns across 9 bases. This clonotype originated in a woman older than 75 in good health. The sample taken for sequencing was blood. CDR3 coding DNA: TGTGCCAGAGGCGGGGGGGGGAGCACAGATGCGCAGTATTTT. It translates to CARGGGGSTDAQYF.